The entry below describes one T cell receptor (beta chain). The antigen is not known. It was with 60 Vbeta and 13 Jbeta primers that the PCR ran. Assay: immunoSEQ multiplex PCR; the TCRdb copy retains only in-frame clones and omits some. The sample includes approximately 180,000 clones, about three quarters of them seen just once. There are 14 residues in the CDR3. V was shortened by 2 bases and J by 0 bases, with 2 bases between the two germline ends. CDR1 and CDR2 from the germline V gene are SNHLY and FYNNEI. The data were obtained in a study of cytomegalovirus exposure and HLA in healthy donors. Study-wide findings and caveats: The study reported that TCR beta sequences accurately predicted HLA-A and HLA-B alleles in most subjects. Information on immune exposure was restricted to one variable (CMV serostatus). The authors later found HLA-associated TCR beta chains more clonally expanded than equally common others.

The chain employs TRBV2 and TRBJ2-6; D is unresolved. This clonotype was sampled from a man between 40 and 49 years old in good health and CMV-seropositive. The sequenced material came from PBMCs. CDR3 residues: CASSELSGANVLTF. Written as DNA, the CDR3 is TGTGCCAGCAGTGAACTCTCTGGGGCCAACGTCCTGACTTTC.